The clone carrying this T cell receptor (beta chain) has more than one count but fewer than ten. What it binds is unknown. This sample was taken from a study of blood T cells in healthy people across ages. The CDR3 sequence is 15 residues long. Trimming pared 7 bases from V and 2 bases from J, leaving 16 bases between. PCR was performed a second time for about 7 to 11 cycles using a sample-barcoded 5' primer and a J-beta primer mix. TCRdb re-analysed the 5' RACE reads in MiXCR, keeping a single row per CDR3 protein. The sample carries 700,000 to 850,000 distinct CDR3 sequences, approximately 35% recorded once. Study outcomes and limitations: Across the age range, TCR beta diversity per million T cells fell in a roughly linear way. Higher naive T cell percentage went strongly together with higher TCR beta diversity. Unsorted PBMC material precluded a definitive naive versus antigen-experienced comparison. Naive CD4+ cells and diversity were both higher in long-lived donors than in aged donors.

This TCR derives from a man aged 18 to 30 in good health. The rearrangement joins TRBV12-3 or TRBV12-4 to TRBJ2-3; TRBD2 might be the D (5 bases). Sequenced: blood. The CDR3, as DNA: TGTGCCAGCACCCAAAGCCCGACTACCACAGATACGCAGTATTTT. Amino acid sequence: CASTQSPTTTDTQYF.